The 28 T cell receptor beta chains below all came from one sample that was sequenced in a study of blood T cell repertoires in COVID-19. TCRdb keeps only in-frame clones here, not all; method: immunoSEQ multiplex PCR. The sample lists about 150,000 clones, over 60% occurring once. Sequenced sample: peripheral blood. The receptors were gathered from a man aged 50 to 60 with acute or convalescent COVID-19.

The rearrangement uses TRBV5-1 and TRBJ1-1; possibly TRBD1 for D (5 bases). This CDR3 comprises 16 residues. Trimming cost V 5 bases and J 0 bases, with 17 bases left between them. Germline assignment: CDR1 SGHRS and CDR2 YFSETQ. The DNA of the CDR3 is TGCGCCAGCAGATCTGGGGCAGGGATCATGAACACTGAAGCTTTCTTT. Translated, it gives CASRSGAGIMNTEAFF.

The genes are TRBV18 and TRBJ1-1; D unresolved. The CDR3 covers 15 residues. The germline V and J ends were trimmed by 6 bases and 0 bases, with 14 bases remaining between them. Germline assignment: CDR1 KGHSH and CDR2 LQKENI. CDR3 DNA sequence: TGTGCCAGCTCGTCAACGGGGTTGATGAACACTGAAGCTTTCTTT. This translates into CASSSTGLMNTEAFF.

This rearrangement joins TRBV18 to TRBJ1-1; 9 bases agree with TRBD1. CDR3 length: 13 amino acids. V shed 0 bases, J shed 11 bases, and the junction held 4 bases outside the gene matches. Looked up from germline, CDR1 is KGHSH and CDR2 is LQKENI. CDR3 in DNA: TGTGCCAGCTCACCACCGGGGGGACAGGGTGCTTTCTTT. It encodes CASSPPGGQGAFF. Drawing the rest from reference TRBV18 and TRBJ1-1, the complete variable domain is NAGVMQNPRHLVRRRGQEARLRCSPMKGHSHVYWYRQLPEEGLKFMVYLQKENIIDESGMPKERFSAEFPKEGPSILRIQQVVRGDSAAYFCASSPPGGQGAFFGQGTRLTVV.

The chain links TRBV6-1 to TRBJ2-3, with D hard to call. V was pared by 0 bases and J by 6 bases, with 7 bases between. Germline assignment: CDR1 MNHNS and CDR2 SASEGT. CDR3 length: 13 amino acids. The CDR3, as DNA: TGTGCCAGCAGTGAAGCGCACGGGGATACGCAGTATTTT. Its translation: CASSEAHGDTQYF.

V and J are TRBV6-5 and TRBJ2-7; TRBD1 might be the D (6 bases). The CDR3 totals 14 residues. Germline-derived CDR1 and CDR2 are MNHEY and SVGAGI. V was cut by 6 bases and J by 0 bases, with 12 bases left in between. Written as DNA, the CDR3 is TGTGCCAGCAGCGGTGACAGGTTCTCCTACGAGCAGTACTTC. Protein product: CASSGDRFSYEQYF.

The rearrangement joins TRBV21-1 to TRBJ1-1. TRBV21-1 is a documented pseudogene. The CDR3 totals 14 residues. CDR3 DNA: TGTGCCAGCAGCAAAGGAAGTGAGGGAACTGAAGCTTTCTTT. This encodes CASSKGSEGTEAFF.

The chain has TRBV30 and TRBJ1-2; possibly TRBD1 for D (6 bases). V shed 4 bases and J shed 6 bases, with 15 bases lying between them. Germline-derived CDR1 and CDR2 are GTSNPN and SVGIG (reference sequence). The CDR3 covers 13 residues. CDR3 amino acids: CAWNPTGPNGYTF. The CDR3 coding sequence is TGTGCCTGGAACCCGACAGGTCCGAATGGCTACACCTTC. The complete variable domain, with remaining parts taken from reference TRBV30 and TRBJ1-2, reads SQTIHQWPATLVQPVGSPLSLECTVEGTSNPNLYWYRQAAGRGLQLLFYSVGIGQISSEVPQNLSASRPQDRQFILSSKKLLLSDSGFYLCAWNPTGPNGYTFGSGTRLTVV.

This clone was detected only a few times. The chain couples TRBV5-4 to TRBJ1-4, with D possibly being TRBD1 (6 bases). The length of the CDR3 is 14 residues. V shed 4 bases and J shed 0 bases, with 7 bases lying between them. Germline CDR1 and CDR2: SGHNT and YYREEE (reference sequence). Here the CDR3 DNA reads TGTGCCAGCAGCGAGGGGGCAACTAATGAAAAACTGTTTTTT. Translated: CASSEGATNEKLFF.

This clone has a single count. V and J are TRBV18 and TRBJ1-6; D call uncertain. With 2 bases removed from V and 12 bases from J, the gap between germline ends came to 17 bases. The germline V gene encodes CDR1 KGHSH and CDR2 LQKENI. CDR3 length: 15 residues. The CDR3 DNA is TGTGCCAGCTCACCAGGTACCGGGAAAGAGGTACCCCTCCACTTT. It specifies CASSPGTGKEVPLHF. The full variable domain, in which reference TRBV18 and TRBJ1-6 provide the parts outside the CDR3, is NAGVMQNPRHLVRRRGQEARLRCSPMKGHSHVYWYRQLPEEGLKFMVYLQKENIIDESGMPKERFSAEFPKEGPSILRIQQVVRGDSAAYFCASSPGTGKEVPLHFGNGTRLTVT.

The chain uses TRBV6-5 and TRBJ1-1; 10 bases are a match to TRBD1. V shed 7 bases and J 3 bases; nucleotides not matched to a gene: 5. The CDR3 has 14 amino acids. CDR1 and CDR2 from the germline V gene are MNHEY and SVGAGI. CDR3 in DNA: TGTGCCAGCAAACCGGGACAGGGGTACACTGAAGCTTTCTTT. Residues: CASKPGQGYTEAFF.

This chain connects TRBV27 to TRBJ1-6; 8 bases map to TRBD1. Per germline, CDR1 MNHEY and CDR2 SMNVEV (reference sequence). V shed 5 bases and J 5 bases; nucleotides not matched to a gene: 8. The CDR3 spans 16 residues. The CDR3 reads CASSTIGQGNNSPLHF. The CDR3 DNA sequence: TGTGCCAGCAGTACGATCGGACAGGGCAATAATTCACCCCTCCACTTT.

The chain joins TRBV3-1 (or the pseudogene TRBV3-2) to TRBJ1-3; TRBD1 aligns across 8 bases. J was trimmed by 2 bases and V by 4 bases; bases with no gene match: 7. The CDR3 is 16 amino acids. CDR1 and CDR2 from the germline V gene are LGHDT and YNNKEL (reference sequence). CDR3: CASSLRTGRAGNTIYF. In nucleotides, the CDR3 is TGTGCCAGCAGCCTTCGGACAGGGAGGGCTGGAAACACCATATATTTT.

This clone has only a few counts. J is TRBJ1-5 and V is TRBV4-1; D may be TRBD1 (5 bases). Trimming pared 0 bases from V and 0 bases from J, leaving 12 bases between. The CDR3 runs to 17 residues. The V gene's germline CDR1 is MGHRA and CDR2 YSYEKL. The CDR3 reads CASSQDPSDTSNQPQHF. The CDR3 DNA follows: TGCGCCAGCAGCCAAGATCCCTCGGACACTAGCAATCAGCCCCAGCATTTT.

CDR3 sequence (DNA): TGTGCCAGTAGTATAGGAACCAGGGGCATTGATACGCAGTATTTT. Encoded protein: CASSIGTRGIDTQYF. This chain joins TRBV19 and TRBJ2-3, with a weak D call TRBD1 (6 bases). The CDR3 is 15 residues long. The germline CDR1 and CDR2 sequences are LNHDA and SQIVND (reference sequence). Trimming took 1 base from V and 6 from J, leaving 14 bases between them. The full variable domain, rest sourced from reference TRBV19 and TRBJ2-3, is DGGITQSPKYLFRKEGQNVTLSCEQNLNHDAMYWYRQDPGQGLRLIYYSQIVNDFQKGDIAEGYSVSREKKESFPLTVTSAQKNPTAFYLCASSIGTRGIDTQYFGPGTRLTVL.

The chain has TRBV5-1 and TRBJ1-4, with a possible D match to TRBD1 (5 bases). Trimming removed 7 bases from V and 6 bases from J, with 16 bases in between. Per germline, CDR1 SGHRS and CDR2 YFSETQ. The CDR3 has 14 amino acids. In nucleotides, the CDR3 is TGCGCCAGCGCCTCAGGGTACGACGATGAAAAACTGTTTTTT. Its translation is CASASGYDDEKLFF.

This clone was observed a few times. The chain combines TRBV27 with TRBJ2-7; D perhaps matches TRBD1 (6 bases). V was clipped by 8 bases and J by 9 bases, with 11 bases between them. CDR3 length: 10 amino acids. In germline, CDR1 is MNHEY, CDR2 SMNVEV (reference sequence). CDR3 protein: CASGDRRQYF. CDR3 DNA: TGTGCCAGCGGTGACAGGCGGCAGTACTTC.

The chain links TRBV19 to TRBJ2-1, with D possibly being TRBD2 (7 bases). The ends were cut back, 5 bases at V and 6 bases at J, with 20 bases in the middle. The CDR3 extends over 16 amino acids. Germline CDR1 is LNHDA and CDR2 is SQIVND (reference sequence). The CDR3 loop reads CASSAAGHGASNEQFF. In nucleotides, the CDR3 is TGTGCCAGTAGTGCAGCGGGACATGGGGCATCCAATGAGCAGTTCTTC.

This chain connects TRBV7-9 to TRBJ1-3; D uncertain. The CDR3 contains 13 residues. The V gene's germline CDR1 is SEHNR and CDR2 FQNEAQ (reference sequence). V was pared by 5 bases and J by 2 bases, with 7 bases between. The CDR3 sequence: CASSPRAGNTIYF. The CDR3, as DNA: TGTGCCAGCAGCCCGAGGGCTGGAAACACCATATATTTT.

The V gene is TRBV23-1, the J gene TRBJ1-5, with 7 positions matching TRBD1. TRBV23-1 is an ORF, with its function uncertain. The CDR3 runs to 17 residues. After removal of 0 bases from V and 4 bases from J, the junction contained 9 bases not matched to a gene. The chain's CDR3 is CASSQSVTGKLNQPQHF. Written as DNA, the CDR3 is TGCGCCAGCAGTCAATCCGTGACAGGGAAACTTAATCAGCCCCAGCATTTT.

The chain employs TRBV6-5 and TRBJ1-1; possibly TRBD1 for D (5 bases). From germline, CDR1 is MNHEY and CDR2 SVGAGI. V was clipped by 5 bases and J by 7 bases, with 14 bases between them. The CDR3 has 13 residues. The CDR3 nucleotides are TGTGCCAGCAGTCTTCTTCGGGGGGATGAAGCTTTCTTT. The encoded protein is CASSLLRGDEAFF.

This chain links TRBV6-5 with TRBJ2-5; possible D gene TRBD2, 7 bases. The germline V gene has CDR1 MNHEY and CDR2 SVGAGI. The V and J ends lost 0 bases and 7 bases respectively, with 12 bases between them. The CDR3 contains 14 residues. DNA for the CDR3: TGTGCCAGCAGTTACTCGGGGGGGCAGGGGACCCAGTACTTC. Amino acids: CASSYSGGQGTQYF.

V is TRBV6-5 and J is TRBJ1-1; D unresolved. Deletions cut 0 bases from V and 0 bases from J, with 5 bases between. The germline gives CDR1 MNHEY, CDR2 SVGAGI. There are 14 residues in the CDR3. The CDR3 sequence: CASSYSKLNTEAFF. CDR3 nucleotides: TGTGCCAGCAGTTACTCGAAGCTGAACACTGAAGCTTTCTTT.

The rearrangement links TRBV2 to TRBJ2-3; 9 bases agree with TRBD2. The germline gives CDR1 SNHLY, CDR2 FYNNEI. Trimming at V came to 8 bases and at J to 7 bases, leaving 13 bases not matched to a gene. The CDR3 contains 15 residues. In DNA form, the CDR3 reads TGTGCCAGCGTAGCGGGGGCCCCTAATCGGAATACGCAGTATTTT. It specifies CASVAGAPNRNTQYF.

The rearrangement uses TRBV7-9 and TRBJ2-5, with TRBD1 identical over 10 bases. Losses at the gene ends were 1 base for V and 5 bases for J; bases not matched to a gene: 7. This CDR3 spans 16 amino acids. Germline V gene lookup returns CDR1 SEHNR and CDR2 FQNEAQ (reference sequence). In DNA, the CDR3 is TGTGCCAGCAGCTTAGGGCCGGGACAGGGGACTGAGACCCAGTACTTC. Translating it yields CASSLGPGQGTETQYF.

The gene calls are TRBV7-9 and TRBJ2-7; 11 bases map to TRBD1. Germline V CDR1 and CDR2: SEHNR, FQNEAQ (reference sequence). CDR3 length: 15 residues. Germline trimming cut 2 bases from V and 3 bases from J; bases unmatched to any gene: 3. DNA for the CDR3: TGTGCCAGCAGCTTAACCGGGACAGGGGGCTACGAGCAGTACTTC. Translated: CASSLTGTGGYEQYF.

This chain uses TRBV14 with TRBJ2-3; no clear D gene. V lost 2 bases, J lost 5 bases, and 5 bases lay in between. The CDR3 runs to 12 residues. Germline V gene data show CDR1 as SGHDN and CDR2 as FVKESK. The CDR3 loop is CASSQIIDTQYF. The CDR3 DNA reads TGTGCCAGCAGCCAAATTATAGATACGCAGTATTTT.

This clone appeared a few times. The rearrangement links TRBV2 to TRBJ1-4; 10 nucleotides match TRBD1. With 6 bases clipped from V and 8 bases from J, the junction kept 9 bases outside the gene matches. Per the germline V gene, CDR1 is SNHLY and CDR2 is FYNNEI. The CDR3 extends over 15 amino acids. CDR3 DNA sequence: TGTGCCAGCAGAGCGGACAGGGGGGTTCGGGAAAAACTGTTTTTT. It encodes CASRADRGVREKLFF. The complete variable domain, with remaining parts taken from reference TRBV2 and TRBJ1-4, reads EPEVTQTPSHQVTQMGQEVILRCVPISNHLYFYWYRQILGQKVEFLVSFYNNEISEKSEIFDDQFSVERPDGSNFTLKIRSTKLEDSAMYFCASRADRGVREKLFFGSGTQLSVL.

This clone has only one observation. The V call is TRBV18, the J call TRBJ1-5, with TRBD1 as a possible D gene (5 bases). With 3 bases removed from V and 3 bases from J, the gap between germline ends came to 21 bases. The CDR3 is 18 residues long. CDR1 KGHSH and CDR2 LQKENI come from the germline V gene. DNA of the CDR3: TGTGCCAGCTCACCTGGGCAGGGTAAGGGTCAGTACAATCAGCCCCAGCATTTT. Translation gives CASSPGQGKGQYNQPQHF.